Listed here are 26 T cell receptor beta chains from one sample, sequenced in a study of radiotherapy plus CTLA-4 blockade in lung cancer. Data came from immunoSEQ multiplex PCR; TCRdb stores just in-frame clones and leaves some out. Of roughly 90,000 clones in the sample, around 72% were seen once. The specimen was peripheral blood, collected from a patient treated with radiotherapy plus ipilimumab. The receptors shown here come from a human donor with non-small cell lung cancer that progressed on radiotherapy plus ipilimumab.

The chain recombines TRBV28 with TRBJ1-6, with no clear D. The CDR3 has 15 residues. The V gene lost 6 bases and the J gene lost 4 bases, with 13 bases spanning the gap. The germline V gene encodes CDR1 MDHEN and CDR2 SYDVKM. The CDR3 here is CASSAPERYNSPLHF. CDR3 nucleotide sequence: TGTGCCAGCAGCGCCCCCGAGAGGTATAATTCACCCCTCCACTTT. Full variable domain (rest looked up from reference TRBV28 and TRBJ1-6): DVKVTQSSRYLVKRTGEKVFLECVQDMDHENMFWYRQDPGLGLRLIYFSYDVKMKEKGDIPEGYSVSREKKERFSLILESASTNQTSMYLCASSAPERYNSPLHFGNGTRLTVT.

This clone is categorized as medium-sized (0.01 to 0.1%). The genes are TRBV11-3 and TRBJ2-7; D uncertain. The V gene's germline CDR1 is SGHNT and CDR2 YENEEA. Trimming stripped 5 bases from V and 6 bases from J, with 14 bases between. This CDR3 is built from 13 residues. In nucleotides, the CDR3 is TGTGCCAGCAGCCTGTCCCCTGGATCCGAGCAGTACTTC. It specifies CASSLSPGSEQYF.

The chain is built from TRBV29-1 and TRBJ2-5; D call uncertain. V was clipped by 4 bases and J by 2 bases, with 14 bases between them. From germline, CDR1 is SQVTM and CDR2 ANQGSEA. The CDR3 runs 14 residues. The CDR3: CSVANASQQETQYF. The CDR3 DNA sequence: TGCAGCGTTGCAAATGCGAGCCAACAAGAGACCCAGTACTTC.

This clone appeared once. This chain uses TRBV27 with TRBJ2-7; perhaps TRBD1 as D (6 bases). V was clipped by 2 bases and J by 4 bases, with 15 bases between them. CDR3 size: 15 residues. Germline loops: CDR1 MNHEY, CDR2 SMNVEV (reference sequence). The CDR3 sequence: CASSLQGSRGYEQYF. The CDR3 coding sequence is TGTGCCAGCAGTTTACAGGGCTCTAGGGGGTACGAGCAGTACTTC.

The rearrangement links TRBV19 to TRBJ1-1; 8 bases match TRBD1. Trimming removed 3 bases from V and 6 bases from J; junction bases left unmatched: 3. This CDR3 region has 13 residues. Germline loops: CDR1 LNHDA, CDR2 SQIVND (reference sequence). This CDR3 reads CASSIQQGAEAFF. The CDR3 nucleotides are TGTGCCAGTAGTATTCAACAGGGGGCTGAAGCTTTCTTT.

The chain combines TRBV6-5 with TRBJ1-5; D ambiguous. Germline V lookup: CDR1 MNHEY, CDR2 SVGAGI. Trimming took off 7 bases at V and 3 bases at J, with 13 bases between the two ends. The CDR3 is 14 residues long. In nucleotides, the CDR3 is TGTGCCAGCACTCAGCGCGGTCTCAATCAGCCCCAGCATTTT. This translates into CASTQRGLNQPQHF.

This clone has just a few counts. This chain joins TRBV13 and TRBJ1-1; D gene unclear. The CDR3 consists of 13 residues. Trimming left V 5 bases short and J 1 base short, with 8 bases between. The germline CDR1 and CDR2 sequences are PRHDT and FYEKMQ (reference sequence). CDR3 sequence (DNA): TGTGCCAGCAGCCACGGAAGGAACACTGAAGCTTTCTTT. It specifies CASSHGRNTEAFF.

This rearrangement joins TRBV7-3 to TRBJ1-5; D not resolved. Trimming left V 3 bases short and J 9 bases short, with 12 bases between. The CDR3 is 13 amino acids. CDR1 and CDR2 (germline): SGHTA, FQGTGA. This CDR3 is CASSLMKGAPQHF. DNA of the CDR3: TGTGCCAGCAGCTTGATGAAGGGCGCGCCCCAGCATTTT.

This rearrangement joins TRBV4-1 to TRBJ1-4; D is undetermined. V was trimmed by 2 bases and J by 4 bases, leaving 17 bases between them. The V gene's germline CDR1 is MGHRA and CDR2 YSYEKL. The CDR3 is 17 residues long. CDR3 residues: CASSQNVPGRHNEKLFF. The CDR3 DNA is TGCGCCAGCAGCCAAAACGTTCCCGGCCGGCATAATGAAAAACTGTTTTTT.

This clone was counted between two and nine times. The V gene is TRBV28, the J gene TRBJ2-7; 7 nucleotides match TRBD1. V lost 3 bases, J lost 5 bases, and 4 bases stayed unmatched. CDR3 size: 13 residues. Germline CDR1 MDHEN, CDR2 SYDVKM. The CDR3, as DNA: TGTGCCAGCAGTTTGAGGGGGCTGGACGAGCAGTACTTC. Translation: CASSLRGLDEQYF.

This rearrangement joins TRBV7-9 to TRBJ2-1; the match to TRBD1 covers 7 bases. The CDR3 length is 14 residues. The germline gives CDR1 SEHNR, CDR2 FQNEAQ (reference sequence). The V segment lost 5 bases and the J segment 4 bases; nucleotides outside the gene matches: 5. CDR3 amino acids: CASSRGQRYNEQFF. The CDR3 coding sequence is TGTGCCAGCAGCCGGGGACAGAGATACAATGAGCAGTTCTTC.

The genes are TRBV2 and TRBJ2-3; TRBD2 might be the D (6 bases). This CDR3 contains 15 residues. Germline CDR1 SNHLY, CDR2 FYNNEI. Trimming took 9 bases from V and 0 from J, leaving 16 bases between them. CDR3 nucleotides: TGTGCCAGTGGGAGCGGGTATTCTAGCACAGATACGCAGTATTTT. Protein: CASGSGYSSTDTQYF.

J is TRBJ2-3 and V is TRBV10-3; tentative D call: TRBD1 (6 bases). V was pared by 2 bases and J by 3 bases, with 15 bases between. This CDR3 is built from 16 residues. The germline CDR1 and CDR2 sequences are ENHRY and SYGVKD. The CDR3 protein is CAISEPKQGRTDTQYF. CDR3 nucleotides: TGTGCCATCAGTGAGCCTAAACAGGGCAGGACAGATACGCAGTATTTT.

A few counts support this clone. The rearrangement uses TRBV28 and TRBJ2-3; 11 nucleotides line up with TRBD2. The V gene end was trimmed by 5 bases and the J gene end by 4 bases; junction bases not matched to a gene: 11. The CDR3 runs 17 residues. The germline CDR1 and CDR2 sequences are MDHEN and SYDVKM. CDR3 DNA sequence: TGTGCCAGCAGTGCCGACGTAGCGGGAGGGCCCCCAGATACGCAGTATTTT. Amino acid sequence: CASSADVAGGPPDTQYF. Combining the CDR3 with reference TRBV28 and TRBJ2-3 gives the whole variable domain DVKVTQSSRYLVKRTGEKVFLECVQDMDHENMFWYRQDPGLGLRLIYFSYDVKMKEKGDIPEGYSVSREKKERFSLILESASTNQTSMYLCASSADVAGGPPDTQYFGPGTRLTVL.

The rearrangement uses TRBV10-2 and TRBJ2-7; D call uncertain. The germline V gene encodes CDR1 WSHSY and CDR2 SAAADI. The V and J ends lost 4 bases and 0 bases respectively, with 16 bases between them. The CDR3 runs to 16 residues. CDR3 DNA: TGCGCCAGCAGTGCTCCTTTCCGGGTTAGCTCCTACGAGCAGTACTTC. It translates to CASSAPFRVSSYEQYF.

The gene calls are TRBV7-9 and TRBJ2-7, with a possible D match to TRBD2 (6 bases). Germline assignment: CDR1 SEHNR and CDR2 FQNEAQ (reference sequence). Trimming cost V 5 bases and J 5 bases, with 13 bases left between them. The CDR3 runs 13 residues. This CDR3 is CASSLRTGDEQYF. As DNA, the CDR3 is TGTGCCAGCAGCCTAAGAACGGGGGACGAGCAGTACTTC.

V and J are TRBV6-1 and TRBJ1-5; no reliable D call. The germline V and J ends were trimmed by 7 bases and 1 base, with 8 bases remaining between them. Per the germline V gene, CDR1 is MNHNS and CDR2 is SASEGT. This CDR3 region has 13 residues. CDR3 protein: CASTTRSNQPQHF. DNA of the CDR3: TGTGCCAGCACAACAAGGAGCAATCAGCCCCAGCATTTT.

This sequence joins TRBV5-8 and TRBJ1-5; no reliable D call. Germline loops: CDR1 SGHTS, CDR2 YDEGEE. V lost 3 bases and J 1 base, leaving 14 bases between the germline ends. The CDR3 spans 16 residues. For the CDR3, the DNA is TGTGCCAGCAGCTACTTCCGGGCCTCCAGCAATCAGCCCCAGCATTTT. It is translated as CASSYFRASSNQPQHF. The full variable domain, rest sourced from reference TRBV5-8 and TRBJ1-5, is EAGVTQSPTHLIKTRGQQATLRCSPISGHTSVYWYQQALGLGLQFLLWYDEGEERNRGNFPPRFSGRQFPNYSSELNVNALELEDSALYLCASSYFRASSNQPQHFGDGTRLSIL.

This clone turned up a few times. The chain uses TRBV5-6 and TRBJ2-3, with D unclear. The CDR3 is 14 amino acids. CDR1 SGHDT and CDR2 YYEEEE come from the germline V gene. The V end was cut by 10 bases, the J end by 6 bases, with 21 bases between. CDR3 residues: CASSAPKAVDTQYF. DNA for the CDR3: TGTGCCTCCTCGGCCCCAAAGGCTGTCGATACGCAGTATTTT.

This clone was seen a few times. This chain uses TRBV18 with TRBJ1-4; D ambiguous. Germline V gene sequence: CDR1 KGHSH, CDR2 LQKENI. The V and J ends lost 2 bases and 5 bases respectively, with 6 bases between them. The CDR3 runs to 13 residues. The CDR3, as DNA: TGTGCCAGCTCACCAGGAGTCAATGAAAAACTGTTTTTT. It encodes CASSPGVNEKLFF.

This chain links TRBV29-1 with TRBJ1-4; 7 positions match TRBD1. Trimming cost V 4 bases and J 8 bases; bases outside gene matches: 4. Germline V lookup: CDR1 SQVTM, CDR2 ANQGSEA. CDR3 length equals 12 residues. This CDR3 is CSVVEGQEKLFF. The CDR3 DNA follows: TGCAGCGTTGTAGAGGGACAGGAAAAACTGTTTTTT.

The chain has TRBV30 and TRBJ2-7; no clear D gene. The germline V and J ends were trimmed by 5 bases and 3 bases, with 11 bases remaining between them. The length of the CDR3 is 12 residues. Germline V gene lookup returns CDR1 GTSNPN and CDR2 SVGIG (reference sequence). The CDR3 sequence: CAWGPTHYEQYF. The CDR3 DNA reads TGTGCCTGGGGACCGACCCACTACGAGCAGTACTTC.

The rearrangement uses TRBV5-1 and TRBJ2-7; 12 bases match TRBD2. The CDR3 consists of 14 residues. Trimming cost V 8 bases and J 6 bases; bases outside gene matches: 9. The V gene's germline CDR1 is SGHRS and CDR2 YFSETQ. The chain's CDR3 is CASKRLAGDSEQYF. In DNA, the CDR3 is TGCGCCAGTAAACGACTAGCGGGAGATTCCGAGCAGTACTTC.

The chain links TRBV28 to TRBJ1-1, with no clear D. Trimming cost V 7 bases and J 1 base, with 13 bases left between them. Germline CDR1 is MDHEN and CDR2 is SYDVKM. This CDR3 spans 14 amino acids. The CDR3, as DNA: TGTGCCAGCACTCCTACCCGGAGGAACACTGAAGCTTTCTTT. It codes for CASTPTRRNTEAFF. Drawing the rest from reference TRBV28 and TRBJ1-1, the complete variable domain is DVKVTQSSRYLVKRTGEKVFLECVQDMDHENMFWYRQDPGLGLRLIYFSYDVKMKEKGDIPEGYSVSREKKERFSLILESASTNQTSMYLCASTPTRRNTEAFFGQGTRLTVV.

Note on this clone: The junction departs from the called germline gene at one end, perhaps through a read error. The CDR3 nucleotides read TGTGCCAGCAGCCTCAGTCAGGGGGCGCGGACTGAAACTTTCTTT. Amino acid sequence: CASSLSQGARTETFF. This chain uses TRBV7-6 with TRBJ1-1; TRBD1 matches at 8 bases. This CDR3 has 15 amino acids. In germline, CDR1 is SGHVS, CDR2 FNYEAQ. Based on the CDR3 plus reference TRBV7-6 and TRBJ1-1, the full variable domain is GAGVSQSPRYKVTKRGQDVALRCDPISGHVSLYWYRQALGQGPEFLTYFNYEAQQDKSGLPNDRFSAERPEGSISTLTIQRTEQRDSAMYRCASSLSQGARTETFFGQGTRLTVV.

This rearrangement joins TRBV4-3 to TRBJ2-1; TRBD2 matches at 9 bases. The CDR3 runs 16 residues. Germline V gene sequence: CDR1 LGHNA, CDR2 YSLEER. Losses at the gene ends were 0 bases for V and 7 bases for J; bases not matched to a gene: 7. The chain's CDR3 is CASSQDTGSGGNEQFF. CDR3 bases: TGCGCCAGCAGCCAAGATACGGGTAGCGGGGGAAATGAGCAGTTCTTC.